This TCR beta chain was identified in a study of T cells in Graves' hyperthyroidism and ophthalmopathy. Study outcomes and limitations: Peripheral blood also featured most of the thyroid clonotypes expanded above 0.001.

TCR beta CDR3 region amplification was performed from RNA transcripts. HTBI primers were used for first-round RT-PCR of the TCR CDR3. TCRdb re-derived calls from the multiplex PCR reads in MiXCR, one entry per CDR3 protein. Here the sample spans about 640,000 distinct CDR3 sequences, roughly 20% being singletons. The CDR3 runs 12 residues. The V gene lost 6 bases and the J gene lost 9 bases, with 15 bases spanning the gap. Diagnostic assessment was based on clinical symptoms, serum thyroxine and TRAb, thyroid ultrasound and orbital computed tomography. The PBMCs were sourced from fresh peripheral blood (about 10 ml). Comment on this clonotype: Its antigen is not known. The CDR3 does not close with the conserved phenylalanine or tryptophan, likely indicating a read error.

This chain uses TRBV12-3 or TRBV12-4 with TRBJ2-7; D is ambiguous. The specimen was blood. The receptor's source is a man younger than 45 with Graves' ophthalmopathy. The CDR3 coding sequence is TGTGCCAGCAGCTCAACATGGCCTGGGCAGTACCTC. It is translated as CASSSTWPGQYL.